Below, 16 T cell receptor beta chains from the same sample are listed, as sequenced in a study of CD8+ T cells in alopecia areata. Treatment denoted: oral pan-JAK inhibitor, 5-10 mg twice daily. Extraction of RNA preceded its reverse transcription into cDNA, which served as the sequencing template. Only in-frame clones appear in the TCRdb table, and some are missing; sequencing was by immunoSEQ multiplex PCR. The data contain approximately 150,000 clones, roughly 60% of them singletons. The material was CD4+ T cells sorted from blood, obtained at week 24, from a patient treated with tofacitinib. All receptors come from a human donor with alopecia areata.

The rearrangement uses TRBV2 and TRBJ2-5; D call uncertain. CDR1 and CDR2 (germline): SNHLY, FYNNEI. V lost 1 base and J 5 bases, leaving 8 bases between the germline ends. This CDR3 spans 13 amino acids. This chain's CDR3 is CASSEEPVETQYF. The CDR3 region has the DNA TGTGCCAGCAGTGAAGAGCCCGTGGAGACCCAGTACTTC.

V usage is TRBV29-1 and J usage is TRBJ2-7; 10 bases fit TRBD1. CDR3 length: 15 residues. Trimming took 4 bases from V and 0 from J; bases not matched to a gene: 6. Germline V gives CDR1 SQVTM, CDR2 ANQGSEA. CDR3 coding DNA: TGCAGCGTTGGGTTGGGACAGGGGCTCTCCTACGAGCAGTACTTC. Amino acid sequence: CSVGLGQGLSYEQYF.

The V call is TRBV5-6, the J call TRBJ1-1, with D unresolved. Per the germline V gene, CDR1 is SGHDT and CDR2 is YYEEEE. This CDR3 has 15 residues. Trimming took off 6 bases at V and 6 bases at J, with 21 bases between the two ends. The CDR3 sequence is CASTLGITDSPEAFF. In DNA form, the CDR3 reads TGTGCCAGCACCCTTGGTATCACAGATAGTCCTGAAGCTTTCTTT.

The sample holds a few counts of this clone. The chain has TRBV2 and TRBJ1-5; a weak D match, TRBD1 (6 bases). Germline V gene lookup returns CDR1 SNHLY and CDR2 FYNNEI. The germline V and J ends were trimmed by 6 bases and 3 bases, with 12 bases remaining between them. The CDR3 totals 14 residues. The CDR3 loop is CASRPRDTNQPQHF. DNA of the CDR3: TGTGCCAGCAGACCCCGGGACACCAATCAGCCCCAGCATTTT.

V usage is TRBV5-6 and J usage is TRBJ2-5, with D maybe TRBD2 (5 bases). The CDR3 has 12 amino acids. Germline CDR1 is SGHDT and CDR2 is YYEEEE. V lost 2 bases, J lost 6 bases, and 8 bases lay in between. CDR3: CASSFRRQTQYF. The CDR3 DNA sequence: TGTGCCAGCAGCTTCAGGAGGCAGACCCAGTACTTC.

This chain's CDR3 is CASSWAPSGTGSSSYEQYF. DNA for the CDR3: TGCGCCAGCAGCTGGGCCCCCTCCGGGACAGGCTCAAGCTCCTACGAGCAGTACTTC. The V call is TRBV5-1, the J call TRBJ2-7, with TRBD1 matching 8 bases. Germline CDR1 and CDR2: SGHRS and YFSETQ. V lost 3 bases to trimming and J lost 0 bases; unmatched junction nucleotides: 17. The CDR3 is 19 residues long.

V gene TRBV30 combines with J gene TRBJ2-5; TRBD2 aligns across 12 bases. With V trimmed by 3 bases and J by 5 bases, 10 bases remained unmatched. The length of the CDR3 is 16 residues. Germline V gives CDR1 GTSNPN, CDR2 SVGIG (reference sequence). In DNA, the CDR3 is TGTGCCTGGAGCCCAGGACTAGCGGGGCGGAGGGAGACCCAGTACTTC. Amino acids: CAWSPGLAGRRETQYF. The whole variable domain, remainder taken from reference TRBV30 and TRBJ2-5, is SQTIHQWPATLVQPVGSPLSLECTVEGTSNPNLYWYRQAAGRGLQLLFYSVGIGQISSEVPQNLSASRPQDRQFILSSKKLLLSDSGFYLCAWSPGLAGRRETQYFGPGTRLLVL.

The count of this clone is one. The chain uses TRBV14 and TRBJ2-6; possible D gene TRBD1, 6 bases. The V gene's germline CDR1 is SGHDN and CDR2 FVKESK. V was clipped by 2 bases and J by 4 bases, with 9 bases between them. The CDR3 has 15 residues. CDR3 DNA sequence: TGTGCCAGCAGCCAACTGGGGGCCGGGGCCAACGTCCTGACTTTC. It is translated as CASSQLGAGANVLTF.

By frequency in the sample, this clone is medium-sized. The chain joins TRBV30 to TRBJ1-5, with D unclear. The CDR3 covers 12 residues. Germline V gene sequence: CDR1 GTSNPN, CDR2 SVGIG (reference sequence). Trimming shortened V by 1 base and J by 5 bases, and 6 bases separated the two germline ends. For the CDR3, the DNA is TGTGCCTGGAGTGCCCAGTATCAGCCCCAGCATTTT. Amino acids: CAWSAQYQPQHF.

The chain couples TRBV2 to TRBJ1-1; D remains ambiguous. The CDR3 is made up of 14 amino acids. CDR1 and CDR2 from the germline V gene are SNHLY and FYNNEI. V gave up 1 base and J gave up 1 base, with 7 bases separating them. In DNA form, the CDR3 reads TGTGCCAGCAGTGAAGGTCTGGCGAACACTGAAGCTTTCTTT. This gives the protein CASSEGLANTEAFF.

This clone was seen a single time. The chain employs TRBV6-6 and TRBJ1-5; TRBD1 aligns across 7 bases. Germline CDR1 reads MNHNY; CDR2 reads SVGAGI (reference sequence). The CDR3 consists of 15 residues. After removal of 6 bases from V and 0 bases from J, the junction contained 5 bases not matched to a gene. The CDR3 reads CASRPTGNSNQPQHF. CDR3 sequence (DNA): TGTGCCAGCAGACCGACAGGGAATAGCAATCAGCCCCAGCATTTT.

V usage is TRBV9 and J usage is TRBJ2-3, with 8 bases that match TRBD2. This CDR3 region has 16 residues. The J segment lost 0 bases and the V segment lost 0 bases, leaving 3 bases of the junction unmatched. Germline values: CDR1 SGDLS, CDR2 YYNGEE. The CDR3 sequence: CASSVGLAPSTDTQYF. The CDR3 DNA is TGTGCCAGCAGCGTAGGACTAGCGCCAAGCACAGATACGCAGTATTTT.

This clone was counted ten times or more. The gene calls are TRBV20-1 and TRBJ1-1; D call uncertain. Germline CDR1 reads DFQATT; CDR2 reads SNEGSKA (reference sequence). Trimming removed 3 bases at V and 10 bases at J, with 12 bases between. The CDR3 covers 11 residues. The CDR3 coding sequence is TGCAGTGCTAGCACAGCTCTTGGAGCTTTCTTT. Amino acid sequence: CSASTALGAFF.

This clone was found a few times. The chain recombines TRBV5-6 with TRBJ1-4; 8 nucleotides line up with TRBD1. J lost 5 bases, V lost 5 bases, and 8 bases had no gene match. Germline V gene sequence: CDR1 SGHDT, CDR2 YYEEEE. This CDR3 comprises 15 residues. The CDR3: CASRPRQGWNEKLFF. Written as DNA, the CDR3 is TGTGCCAGCAGGCCACGACAGGGGTGGAATGAAAAACTGTTTTTT.

The genes are TRBV13 and TRBJ2-1, with a possible D match to TRBD2 (5 bases). The V end lost 1 base, the J end lost 0 bases, and 7 bases lay between the germline ends. Germline V gene lookup returns CDR1 PRHDT and CDR2 FYEKMQ (reference sequence). This CDR3 region has 15 residues. This CDR3 is CASSLAGSSYNEQFF. DNA of the CDR3: TGTGCCAGCAGCTTAGCGGGGAGCTCCTACAATGAGCAGTTCTTC.

The chain couples TRBV5-1 to TRBJ2-1, with 15 bases fitting TRBD2. The J segment lost 7 bases and the V segment lost 3 bases, leaving 5 bases of the junction unmatched. Germline V gene data show CDR1 as SGHRS and CDR2 as YFSETQ. There are 16 residues in the CDR3. The CDR3 region is CASSSGTSGGLNEQFF. The CDR3 coding sequence is TGCGCCAGCAGCTCCGGGACTAGCGGGGGGCTTAATGAGCAGTTCTTC.